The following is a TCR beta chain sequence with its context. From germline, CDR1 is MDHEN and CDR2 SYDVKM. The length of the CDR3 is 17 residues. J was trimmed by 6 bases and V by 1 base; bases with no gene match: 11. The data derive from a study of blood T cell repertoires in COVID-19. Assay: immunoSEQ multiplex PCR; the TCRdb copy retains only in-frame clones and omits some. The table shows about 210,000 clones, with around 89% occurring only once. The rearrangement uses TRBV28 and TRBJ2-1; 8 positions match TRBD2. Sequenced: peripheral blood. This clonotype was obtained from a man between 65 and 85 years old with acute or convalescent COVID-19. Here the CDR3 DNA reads TGTGCCAGCAGTTTATCTTTCCGGTGGACTAGCCCCAATGAGCAGTTCTTC. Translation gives CASSLSFRWTSPNEQFF.